The next 26 T cell receptor beta chains were all read from a single sample in a study of shared clonotypes between healthy human individuals. Repertoires were generated with immunoSEQ multiplex PCR, while TCRdb's copy carries only in-frame clones and drops some. The data contain about 590,000 clones, around 95% of them seen just once; the ten biggest clones take up 0.11%. Only CD45RO-negative cells positively selected for CCR7 counted as naive CD8 cells, so terminally differentiated effector memory CD45RA+ cells were excluded. The sequencing input was naive CD8+ T cells sorted from blood. The source of these receptors is a woman under 40 in good health.

This chain connects TRBV19 to TRBJ2-1; D is uncertain. From germline, CDR1 is LNHDA and CDR2 SQIVND (reference sequence). CDR3 length equals 13 residues. Between the trimmed V and J ends, which lost 2 bases and 8 bases, there was a span of 10 bases. The CDR3 loop is CASSIWSADEQFF. Here the CDR3 DNA reads TGTGCCAGTAGTATATGGTCCGCCGATGAGCAGTTCTTC.

The chain couples TRBV6-5 to TRBJ1-1; TRBD1 matches at 9 bases. Germline V gene sequence: CDR1 MNHEY, CDR2 SVGAGI. This CDR3 comprises 15 residues. V was clipped by 0 bases and J by 7 bases; unmatched bases: 6. CDR3 in amino acids: CASSYSGTGRGEAFF. The CDR3 region has the DNA TGTGCCAGCAGTTACTCAGGGACAGGGCGGGGTGAAGCTTTCTTT.

This clone was found once. This chain's CDR3 is CASSLGTGNNYGYTF. In DNA form, the CDR3 reads TGTGCCAGCAGTCTCGGGACAGGGAATAACTATGGCTACACCTTC. The chain couples TRBV27 to TRBJ1-2; 9 positions agree with TRBD1. Germline-derived CDR1 and CDR2 are MNHEY and SMNVEV (reference sequence). J gave up 1 base and V 5 bases, and 5 bases lay outside the gene matches. The CDR3 loop spans 15 amino acids.

The chain uses TRBV4-1 and TRBJ2-7; 8 bases align to TRBD1. After removal of 1 base from V and 5 bases from J, the junction contained 4 bases not matched to a gene. CDR1 is MGHRA and CDR2 is YSYEKL in the germline V gene. The CDR3 is 14 amino acids. The CDR3: CASSQVGQGHEQYF. CDR3 DNA sequence: TGCGCCAGCAGCCAAGTCGGACAGGGCCACGAGCAGTACTTC.

This sequence joins TRBV7-6 and TRBJ2-2, with D perhaps matching TRBD2 (7 bases). CDR1 is SGHVS, CDR2 FNYEAQ, per germline. CDR3 length: 20 amino acids. V was shortened by 5 bases and J by 6 bases, with 31 bases between the two germline ends. The DNA of the CDR3 is TGTGCCAGCAGCCTCAATCGTCCAGGGGACGGCCTAGCGGCTGCCGGGGAGCTGTTTTTT. It codes for CASSLNRPGDGLAAAGELFF.

The chain couples TRBV5-4 to TRBJ2-7, with TRBD2 matching over 7 bases. Trimming removed 0 bases from V and 2 bases from J; junction bases left unmatched: 2. The CDR3 spans 14 residues. Germline values: CDR1 SGHNT, CDR2 YYREEE (reference sequence). CDR3 in DNA: TGTGCCAGCAGCTTGGGACTAGCACCCTACGAGCAGTACTTC. This translates into CASSLGLAPYEQYF.

This clone was counted a few times. Here the CDR3 DNA reads TGTGCCTGGACGAGGAATGAAAAACTGTTTTTT. Translation: CAWTRNEKLFF. V is TRBV30 and J is TRBJ1-4; D gene ambiguous. This CDR3 has 11 amino acids. Germline lookup yields CDR1 GTSNPN and CDR2 SVGIG (reference sequence). The V end was cut by 4 bases, the J end by 5 bases, with 5 bases between.

This sequence joins TRBV7-6 and TRBJ2-1; TRBD1 aligns across 8 bases. This CDR3 is 15 amino acids long. The ends lost 1 base at V and 7 bases at J; junction bases unmatched: 6. Looked up from germline, CDR1 is SGHVS and CDR2 is FNYEAQ. CDR3 sequence (DNA): TGTGCCAGCAGCTTAGGGACAGGGATACGGAATGAGCAGTTCTTC. It is translated as CASSLGTGIRNEQFF.

The chain carries TRBV13 and TRBJ2-1; 8 nucleotides align to TRBD1. From germline, CDR1 is PRHDT and CDR2 FYEKMQ (reference sequence). Losses at the gene ends were 2 bases for V and 5 bases for J; bases not matched to a gene: 11. This CDR3 has 17 residues. CDR3 sequence reads: CASSLSLGQGANNEQFF. The DNA for the CDR3 is TGTGCCAGCAGCTTAAGTTTAGGGCAGGGGGCAAACAATGAGCAGTTCTTC.

This chain joins TRBV21-1 and TRBJ2-7. TRBV21-1 is a recognized pseudogene. The CDR3 consists of 16 residues. The CDR3 here is CASSKAARDGDYEQYF. CDR3 DNA: TGTGCCAGCAGCAAAGCGGCCCGGGACGGGGACTACGAGCAGTACTTC.

The V gene is TRBV5-6, the J gene TRBJ2-3; 12 positions match TRBD2. Losses at the gene ends were 2 bases for V and 4 bases for J; bases not matched to a gene: 5. Germline V gives CDR1 SGHDT, CDR2 YYEEEE. The CDR3 length is 16 residues. The CDR3 DNA sequence: TGTGCCAGCAGCTTCTTGACTAGCGGGAGTCCAGATACGCAGTATTTT. Translation: CASSFLTSGSPDTQYF.

V is TRBV27 and J is TRBJ2-1; TRBD2 might be the D (5 bases). The CDR3 length is 15 residues. Germline V CDR1 and CDR2: MNHEY, SMNVEV (reference sequence). V lost 5 bases, J lost 0 bases, and 11 bases lay in between. The CDR3 here is CASSSGESSYNEQFF. CDR3 nucleotide sequence: TGTGCCAGCAGTAGCGGAGAAAGCTCCTACAATGAGCAGTTCTTC.

The rearrangement joins TRBV27 to TRBJ1-5; no reliable D call. Germline loops: CDR1 MNHEY, CDR2 SMNVEV (reference sequence). V lost 5 bases to trimming and J lost 6 bases, with 11 bases between them. The CDR3 totals 13 residues. The CDR3 reads CASSPSSSQPQHF. CDR3 DNA: TGTGCCAGCAGTCCGTCTTCGAGTCAGCCCCAGCATTTT.

V gene TRBV5-6 combines with J gene TRBJ2-3; 7 bases agree with TRBD1. V lost 0 bases, J lost 2 bases, and 3 bases stayed unmatched. The CDR3 is made up of 15 amino acids. Germline values: CDR1 SGHDT, CDR2 YYEEEE. The CDR3 DNA is TGTGCCAGCAGCTTGGACAGGGGATTCACAGATACGCAGTATTTT. Protein: CASSLDRGFTDTQYF.

Remarks on this clone: This CDR3 is also generated by other DNA sequences in the sample. This chain connects TRBV27 to TRBJ2-7; D gene uncertain. This CDR3 is built from 11 residues. Germline V lookup: CDR1 MNHEY, CDR2 SMNVEV (reference sequence). V was clipped by 4 bases and J by 3 bases, with 4 bases between them. DNA of the CDR3: TGTGCCAGCAGTTCGGGCTACGAGCAGTACTTC. It specifies CASSSGYEQYF.

V is TRBV4-2 and J is TRBJ2-2, with D tentatively TRBD2 (6 bases). Trimming took 0 bases from V and 2 from J, leaving 10 bases between them. Germline loops: CDR1 LGHNA, CDR2 YNFKEQ. There are 16 residues in the CDR3. The CDR3 DNA follows: TGTGCCAGCAGCCAAGATACCGGACTAAACACCGGGGAGCTGTTTTTT. Translated, it gives CASSQDTGLNTGELFF.

Turning to this clone: This sample also contains other DNA sequences that code for the same CDR3. The chain couples TRBV4-1 to TRBJ1-1; D gene unclear. CDR1 is MGHRA and CDR2 is YSYEKL in the germline V gene. CDR3 size: 11 residues. Trimming took off 3 bases at V and 1 base at J, with 0 bases between the two ends. The CDR3 loop reads CASSQNTEAFF. For the CDR3, the DNA is TGCGCCAGCAGCCAGAACACTGAAGCTTTCTTT.

V is TRBV28 and J is TRBJ1-6; the D gene is possibly TRBD1 (5 bases). From germline, CDR1 is MDHEN and CDR2 SYDVKM. This CDR3 is built from 13 residues. Deletions cut 3 bases from V and 10 bases from J, with 10 bases between. The CDR3 loop is CASSLEGWSPLHF. DNA of the CDR3: TGTGCCAGCAGTTTGGAGGGGTGGTCACCCCTCCACTTT.

The rearrangement uses TRBV9 and TRBJ2-2, with TRBD1 matching over 7 bases. Germline trimming cut 0 bases from V and 5 bases from J; bases unmatched to any gene: 7. In germline, CDR1 is SGDLS, CDR2 YYNGEE. This CDR3 comprises 16 residues. CDR3 residues: CASSVGDRDGTGELFF. The CDR3 DNA follows: TGTGCCAGCAGCGTAGGAGACAGGGACGGAACCGGGGAGCTGTTTTTT.

The chain is built from TRBV23-1 and TRBJ1-2, with 8 bases lining up with TRBD1. TRBV23-1 is recorded as an ORF, its role being uncertain. The CDR3 has 13 residues. The V gene end was trimmed by 10 bases and the J gene end by 8 bases; junction bases not matched to a gene: 12. The CDR3 nucleotides are TGCGCCACCCGACAGGGGAAAGGCCTCGGCTACACCTTC. Encoded protein: CATRQGKGLGYTF.

This clone was detected once. DNA of the CDR3: TGTGCCAGCAGCTCCGCCGGGGGGGCAGATACGCAGTATTTT. Protein sequence: CASSSAGGADTQYF. The gene calls are TRBV7-9 and TRBJ2-3, with TRBD2 matching over 8 bases. Germline V gene sequence: CDR1 SEHNR, CDR2 FQNEAQ (reference sequence). The CDR3 consists of 14 residues. V dropped 4 bases and J dropped 4; count of bases not matched to a gene: 4.

V gene TRBV27 combines with J gene TRBJ2-7, with 12 bases matching TRBD2. This CDR3 comprises 17 residues. Germline V lookup: CDR1 MNHEY, CDR2 SMNVEV (reference sequence). The J segment lost 2 bases and the V segment lost 2 bases, leaving 7 bases of the junction unmatched. The CDR3 DNA reads as TGTGCCAGCAGTTTACTTCTAGCGGGAGGGCCCACCTACGAGCAGTACTTC. Translation: CASSLLLAGGPTYEQYF.

The gene calls are TRBV28 and TRBJ2-3; 12 nucleotides line up with TRBD2. Unmatched junction bases numbered 2, after V lost 4 bases and J lost 0 bases. From germline, CDR1 is MDHEN and CDR2 SYDVKM. The CDR3 has 16 residues. The CDR3 bases are TGTGCCAGCAGTTGGGGACTAGCGGGTAGCACAGATACGCAGTATTTT. It yields the protein CASSWGLAGSTDTQYF.

The rearrangement links TRBV5-1 to TRBJ2-7, with 7 nucleotides matching TRBD2. Germline CDR1 SGHRS, CDR2 YFSETQ. The CDR3 contains 16 residues. Trimming at V came to 0 bases and at J to 4 bases, leaving 10 bases not matched to a gene. CDR3 nucleotides: TGCGCCAGCAGCTTGGGCGGGAGTCGGTGGAAGTACGAGCAGTACTTC. This translates into CASSLGGSRWKYEQYF.

The V and J genes are TRBV10-2 and TRBJ1-1; D is ambiguous. This CDR3 spans 11 amino acids. Germline V gene lookup returns CDR1 WSHSY and CDR2 SAAADI. The germline V and J ends were trimmed by 4 bases and 8 bases, with 8 bases remaining between them. This chain's CDR3 is CASSADTEAFF. The CDR3 DNA reads as TGCGCCAGCAGTGCCGATACAGAAGCTTTCTTT.

This clone was picked up one time. The chain carries TRBV7-9 and TRBJ2-3; D call uncertain. Trimming shortened V by 2 bases and J by 4 bases, and 4 bases separated the two germline ends. From germline, CDR1 is SEHNR and CDR2 FQNEAQ (reference sequence). The CDR3 runs to 12 residues. The CDR3 DNA reads as TGTGCCAGCAGCTTAAGGCCAGATACGCAGTATTTT. It is translated as CASSLRPDTQYF.